Listed below are T cell receptor beta chains from one sample, sequenced in a study of OX40 agonist ivuxolimab in advanced cancers. Method: immunoSEQ multiplex PCR; TCRdb's copy keeps in-frame clones and lacks some. Of 50,000 to 70,000 clones listed, approximately 90% are singletons. Source: CD4+ or CD8+ T cells sorted from blood, taken in a trial of the OX40 agonist ivuxolimab. The receptors originated from an adult with an advanced solid tumor such as melanoma, head and neck, liver or kidney cancer. CDR3s include the opening cysteine and the closing phenylalanine or tryptophan. D genes are given only for firm matches. Rows give clone size only sometimes, using once, few, many, or a class for an expanded clone.

>TRBJ2-7|TRBD2|.|TRBV9
CASSVAGTSYYEQYF
TGTGCCAGCAGCGTAGCCGGGACTAGTTACTACGAGCAGTACTTC
>TRBJ2-7|TRBD1|.|TRBV13
CASSQRDSSPYEQYF
TGTGCCAGCAGCCAAAGGGACAGTAGCCCCTACGAGCAGTACTTC
>TRBJ2-7|.|.|TRBV4-2
CASSQDAGPYEQYF
TGTGCCAGCAGCCAAGATGCTGGGCCCTACGAGCAGTACTTC
>TRBJ1-5|TRBD1|.|TRBV10-2
CASVEDRGLNQPQHF
TGCGCCAGCGTGGAGGACAGGGGGCTCAATCAGCCCCAGCATTTT
>TRBJ2-7|.|.|TRBV27
CASSLLARSSYEQYF
TGTGCCAGCAGTTTATTGGCCAGGAGCTCCTACGAGCAGTACTTC
>TRBJ2-7|.|.|TRBV7-6
CASSLTPSYEQYF
TGTGCCAGCAGCTTAACACCCTCCTACGAGCAGTACTTC
>TRBJ2-1|.|.|TRBV12-1
CASSLRLAEPYNEQFF
TGTGCCAGCAGCTTACGACTAGCGGAGCCCTACAATGAGCAGTTCTTC
>TRBJ2-5|TRBD1|.|TRBV5-4
CASSQSHRDRRETQYF
TGTGCCAGCAGCCAATCTCACCGGGACAGGCGAGAGACCCAGTACTTC
>TRBJ1-5|.|few|TRBV30
CAWSVDIRQPQHF
TGTGCCTGGAGTGTGGACATACGACAGCCCCAGCATTTT
>TRBJ2-7|.|.|TRBV13
CASSVSGASYEQYF
TGTGCCAGCAGCGTTAGCGGAGCCTCCTACGAGCAGTACTTC
>TRBJ2-7|TRBD1|.|TRBV27
CASRTANQGAGEQYF
TGTGCCAGCAGAACTGCTAATCAGGGGGCTGGTGAGCAGTACTTC
>TRBJ2-1|TRBD1|.|TRBV19
CASSGGAGGSVAEQFF
TGTGCCAGTAGCGGTGGGGCAGGGGGCTCAGTCGCGGAGCAGTTCTTC
>TRBJ2-2|.|.|TRBV7-3
CASSPITGELFF
TGTGCCAGCAGCCCTATCACCGGGGAGCTGTTTTTT
>TRBJ1-2|.|few|TRBV19
CASSISGKEPYGYTF
TGTGCCAGTAGTATTTCGGGCAAGGAACCCTATGGCTACACCTTC
>TRBJ2-7|.|.|TRBV6-1
CASMARPYEQYF
TGTGCCAGCATGGCCCGTCCCTACGAGCAGTACTTC
>TRBJ2-7|TRBD2|.|TRBV11-2
CASSLVLAGAYEQYF
TGTGCCAGCAGCTTAGTCCTAGCGGGAGCCTACGAGCAGTACTTC
>TRBJ1-5|TRBD1|.|TRBV7-9
CASSLAGDSPNQPQHF
TGTGCCAGCAGCTTAGCTGGGGACAGCCCCAATCAGCCCCAGCATTTT
>TRBJ1-2|TRBD1|.|TRBV27
CASSLGGGDYGYTF
TGTGCCAGCAGTTTAGGAGGGGGCGACTATGGCTACACCTTC
>TRBJ1-2|.|once|TRBV27
CASSLGNSPGRYGYTF
TGTGCCAGCAGTTTGGGAAACAGTCCAGGTCGCTATGGCTACACCTTC
>TRBJ2-7|.|once|TRBV23-1
CASSRRGRYEQYF
TGCGCCAGCAGTCGCAGGGGGAGGTACGAGCAGTACTTC
>TRBJ2-3|.|once|TRBV19
CASSMQTDTQYF
TGTGCCAGTAGTATGCAAACGGATACGCAGTATTTT
>TRBJ1-1|.|.|TRBV19
CASSPTVNTEAFF
TGTGCCAGTAGTCCGACGGTGAACACTGAAGCTTTCTTT
>TRBJ2-7|TRBD2|.|TRBV10-3
CAIRSGGDYEQYF
TGTGCCATCAGAAGCGGGGGGGACTACGAGCAGTACTTC
>TRBJ2-7|.|once|TRBV28
CASSPYPATPPYEQYF
TGTGCCAGCAGTCCCTACCCCGCGACTCCCCCCTACGAGCAGTACTTC
>TRBJ1-2|.|.|TRBV6-5
CASSYSNPPGYGYTF
TGTGCCAGCAGTTACTCGAACCCACCTGGCTATGGCTACACCTTC
>TRBJ2-7|TRBD1|.|TRBV27
CASGQGASYEQYF
TGTGCCAGCGGACAGGGGGCGTCCTACGAGCAGTACTTC
>TRBJ1-4|TRBD1|.|TRBV5-4
CASSTGTGINEKLFF
TGTGCCAGCAGCACCGGGACAGGGATTAATGAAAAACTGTTTTTT
>TRBJ1-1|.|.|TRBV30
CAWAHGVGFTEAFF
TGTGCCTGGGCCCATGGGGTGGGATTCACTGAAGCTTTCTTT
>TRBJ2-7|.|.|TRBV27
CASSLSSLGYEQYF
TGTGCCAGCAGTTTATCCTCCCTGGGCTACGAGCAGTACTTC
>TRBJ2-1|.|once|TRBV7-6
CASSLRGGGPYEQFF
TGTGCCAGCAGCTTAAGGGGGGGAGGGCCATATGAGCAGTTCTTC
>TRBJ1-1|.|.|TRBV11-2
CASSLVEMNTEAFF
TGTGCCAGCAGCTTAGTTGAGATGAACACTGAAGCTTTCTTT
>TRBJ2-1|.|.|TRBV7-8
CASSLRGRGVYNEQFF
TGTGCCAGCAGCTTAAGGGGGCGGGGCGTCTACAATGAGCAGTTCTTC
>TRBJ1-1|.|once|TRBV5-1
CASSFDMTEAFF
TGCGCCAGCAGCTTCGACATGACTGAAGCTTTCTTT
>TRBJ2-7|TRBD1|once|TRBV10-1
CASSNIQGPSSYEQYF
TGCGCCAGCAGTAATATACAGGGGCCGAGCTCCTACGAGCAGTACTTC
>TRBJ1-3|.|.|TRBV5-1
CASSLGGSSGNTIYF
TGCGCCAGCAGCTTGGGGGGAAGCTCTGGAAACACCATATATTTT
>TRBJ1-2|.|.|TRBV19
CASSIPRHGAYGYTF
TGTGCCAGTAGTATACCCAGGCACGGGGCGTATGGCTACACCTTC
>TRBJ2-3|.|.|TRBV27
CASSGLGTDTQYF
TGTGCCAGCAGCGGTCTGGGCACAGATACGCAGTATTTT
>TRBJ2-2|.|.|TRBV2
CASSGQNTGELFF
TGTGCCAGCAGTGGGCAGAACACCGGGGAGCTGTTTTTT
>TRBJ2-3|.|.|TRBV7-9
CASSFRAGTDTQYF
TGTGCCAGCAGCTTTAGGGCGGGCACAGATACGCAGTATTTT
>TRBJ2-1|.|.|TRBV4-1
CASSQDNPSEDEQFF
TGCGCCAGCAGCCAGGATAACCCTTCAGAGGATGAGCAGTTCTTC
>TRBJ2-1|.|.|TRBV7-9
CASSLEAGGTYNEQFF
TGTGCCAGCAGCTTAGAAGCCGGGGGAACCTACAATGAGCAGTTCTTC
>TRBJ2-1|.|once|TRBV30
CAWEEGHYNEQFF
TGTGCCTGGGAGGAGGGCCACTACAATGAGCAGTTCTTC
>TRBJ1-2|.|.|TRBV5-4
CASSLEGLYGYTF
TGTGCCAGCAGCTTGGAGGGATTGTATGGCTACACCTTC
>TRBJ1-3|TRBD1|.|TRBV13
CASSPIKTGGSGNTIYF
TGTGCCAGCAGCCCGATTAAGACAGGGGGTTCTGGAAACACCATATATTTT
>TRBJ2-1|.|.|TRBV28
CASSSDEQFF
TGTGCCAGCAGTTCTGATGAGCAGTTCTTC
>TRBJ1-6|.|once|TRBV4-1
CASSQSSDNSPLHF
TGCGCCAGCAGCCAATCGTCAGATAATTCACCCCTCCACTTT
>TRBJ1-5|.|.|TRBV19
CASSIMSGGNQPQHF
TGTGCCAGTAGTATAATGTCCGGGGGCAATCAGCCCCAGCATTTT
>TRBJ2-3|.|.|TRBV7-6
CASSLGTGTDTQYF
TGTGCCAGCAGCTTAGGGACAGGCACAGATACGCAGTATTTT
>TRBJ1-1|.|few|TRBV4-2
CASSQATEAFF
TGTGCCAGCAGCCAAGCGACTGAAGCTTTCTTT
>TRBJ2-7|TRBD1|.|TRBV7-2
CASSPRTGGADEQYF
TGTGCCAGCAGCCCGCGGACAGGGGGGGCGGACGAGCAGTACTTC
>TRBJ2-7|.|.|TRBV7-9
CASSPPDASSYEQYF
TGTGCCAGCAGCCCCCCGGATGCGAGCTCCTACGAGCAGTACTTC
>TRBJ2-7|TRBD1|.|TRBV9
CASSVDTGTGRYEQYF
TGTGCCAGCAGCGTAGATACCGGGACAGGGAGGTACGAGCAGTACTTC
>TRBJ1-1|.|.|TRBV10-1
CASSDTATEAFF
TGCGCCAGCAGTGATACGGCCACTGAAGCTTTCTTT
>TRBJ1-1|.|.|TRBV11-2
CASSGEGYRARNTEAFF
TGTGCCAGCAGCGGGGAGGGGTACAGGGCTAGGAACACTGAAGCTTTCTTT
>TRBJ2-1|TRBD2|.|TRBV5-6
CASSYPRGGRNEQFF
TGTGCCAGCAGCTACCCGCGGGGGGGAAGAAATGAGCAGTTCTTC
>TRBJ1-2|.|.|TRBV7-8
CASEGTTSYGYTF
TGTGCCAGCGAGGGAACAACGAGCTATGGCTACACCTTC
>TRBJ2-5|.|once|TRBV27
CASSSYGVGRETQYF
TGTGCCAGCAGTTCCTACGGGGTAGGGCGAGAGACCCAGTACTTC